The 8 T cell receptor beta chains below come from one sample, sequenced in a study of CXCR3-negative and CXCR3-positive naive CD8 T cells. The study, taken as a whole, reports: Hydrophobicity of TRB CDR3s was greater in CXCR3-positive naive cells than in CXCR3-negative naive cells.

These receptors have no identified antigens. The libraries of TRB cDNA were constructed through 5' RACE using UMI labels. TCRdb re-called the 5' RACE reads and catalogs CDR3 proteins one per entry, DNA excluded. Seen in this sample are about 4,700 distinct CDR3 sequences; the ten most common clones hold about 2.3%. The specimen sequenced was naive CXCR3+ CD8+ T cells from blood. Documented subset: CD45RO-CCR7+CD27+CD95- naive CD8+ T cells expressing CXCR3 (TNR3+). The receptors were gathered from a human donor in good health. Some clones in this sample may be carry-over from other donors' samples.

The J gene is TRBJ2-5, the V gene TRBV28; TCRdb's D call of TRBD2 is untestable without DNA. The CDR3 runs 15 residues. CDR1 MDHEN and CDR2 SYDVKM come from the germline V gene. The CDR3 loop is CASSSLPTGQETQYF.

CDR3 amino acids: CSATVTYGYTF. The rearrangement uses TRBV29-1 and TRBJ1-2. Germline lookup yields CDR1 SQVTM and CDR2 ANQGSEA. The CDR3 runs 11 residues.

This clonotype is classed as medium-sized (0.01 to 0.1%) by frequency. This chain links TRBV14 with TRBJ2-1; checking the TCRdb D call of TRBD1 is not possible without DNA. The CDR3 extends over 17 amino acids. Germline CDR1 and CDR2: SGHDN and FVKESK. The CDR3 region is CASSQGGTGLSYNEQFF.

The V gene is TRBV7-9, the J gene TRBJ2-1; with no DNA, the TCRdb D assignment of TRBD2 cannot be verified. The V gene's germline CDR1 is SEHNR and CDR2 FQNEAQ (reference sequence). The CDR3 is 13 residues long. This CDR3 is CASSLDFPPEQFF.

The rearrangement links TRBV3-1 to TRBJ2-1; TCRdb proposes TRBD1, but this gene call is untestable without DNA. The germline CDR1 and CDR2 sequences are LGHDT and YNNKEL (reference sequence). The CDR3 is 16 residues long. The CDR3 sequence is CASSQVARVGVNEQFF.

This clonotype counts as medium-sized by frequency. The chain has TRBV12-3 or TRBV12-4 and TRBJ2-2; the D gene TCRdb calls, TRBD2, cannot be checked with no DNA. This CDR3 has 15 residues. CDR3 protein: CASSLGGRNTGELFF.

This chain uses TRBV19 with TRBJ2-3. Germline values: CDR1 LNHDA, CDR2 SQIVND (reference sequence). CDR3 size: 12 residues. This CDR3 reads CASSIRPDTQYF.

By frequency, this clonotype registers medium-sized (0.01 to 0.1%). J is TRBJ2-3 and V is TRBV5-1; TCRdb's D call of TRBD1 is untestable without DNA. Germline V lookup: CDR1 SGHRS, CDR2 YFSETQ. CDR3 size: 15 residues. The CDR3 here is CASSLGSGSTDTQYF.